The clone carrying this T cell receptor (beta chain) was seen only once. TCRdb's table, derived via immunoSEQ multiplex PCR, lists solely in-frame clones and lacks some. Of under 250,000 clones listed, about 82% are singletons. The record originates from a study of blood T cell repertoires in COVID-19. Study-level information: Researchers got acute and convalescent COVID-19 samples from the United States, Italy and Spain. T cells, B-cell-depleted T cells, or PBMCs supplied cDNA or gDNA.

CDR1 and CDR2 (germline): LGHDT, YNNKEL (reference sequence). The CDR3 has 14 amino acids. V lost 4 bases, J lost 5 bases, and 7 bases stayed unmatched. Recruitment covered about 25 US areas and drew participants whose ages spanned roughly 18 to 89 years. Participants reported their clinical history, and cohort assignment relied on those reports. The sequenced material came from PBMCs or T cells enriched from blood (not recorded which). The TCR sequence derives from a woman in her 50s with acute COVID-19. The chain has TRBV3-1 (or the pseudogene TRBV3-2) and TRBJ1-1; 7 bases agree with TRBD1. The CDR3 loop is CASSRKGAGTEAFF. The CDR3, as DNA: TGTGCCAGCAGCCGAAAGGGGGCCGGGACTGAAGCTTTCTTT.